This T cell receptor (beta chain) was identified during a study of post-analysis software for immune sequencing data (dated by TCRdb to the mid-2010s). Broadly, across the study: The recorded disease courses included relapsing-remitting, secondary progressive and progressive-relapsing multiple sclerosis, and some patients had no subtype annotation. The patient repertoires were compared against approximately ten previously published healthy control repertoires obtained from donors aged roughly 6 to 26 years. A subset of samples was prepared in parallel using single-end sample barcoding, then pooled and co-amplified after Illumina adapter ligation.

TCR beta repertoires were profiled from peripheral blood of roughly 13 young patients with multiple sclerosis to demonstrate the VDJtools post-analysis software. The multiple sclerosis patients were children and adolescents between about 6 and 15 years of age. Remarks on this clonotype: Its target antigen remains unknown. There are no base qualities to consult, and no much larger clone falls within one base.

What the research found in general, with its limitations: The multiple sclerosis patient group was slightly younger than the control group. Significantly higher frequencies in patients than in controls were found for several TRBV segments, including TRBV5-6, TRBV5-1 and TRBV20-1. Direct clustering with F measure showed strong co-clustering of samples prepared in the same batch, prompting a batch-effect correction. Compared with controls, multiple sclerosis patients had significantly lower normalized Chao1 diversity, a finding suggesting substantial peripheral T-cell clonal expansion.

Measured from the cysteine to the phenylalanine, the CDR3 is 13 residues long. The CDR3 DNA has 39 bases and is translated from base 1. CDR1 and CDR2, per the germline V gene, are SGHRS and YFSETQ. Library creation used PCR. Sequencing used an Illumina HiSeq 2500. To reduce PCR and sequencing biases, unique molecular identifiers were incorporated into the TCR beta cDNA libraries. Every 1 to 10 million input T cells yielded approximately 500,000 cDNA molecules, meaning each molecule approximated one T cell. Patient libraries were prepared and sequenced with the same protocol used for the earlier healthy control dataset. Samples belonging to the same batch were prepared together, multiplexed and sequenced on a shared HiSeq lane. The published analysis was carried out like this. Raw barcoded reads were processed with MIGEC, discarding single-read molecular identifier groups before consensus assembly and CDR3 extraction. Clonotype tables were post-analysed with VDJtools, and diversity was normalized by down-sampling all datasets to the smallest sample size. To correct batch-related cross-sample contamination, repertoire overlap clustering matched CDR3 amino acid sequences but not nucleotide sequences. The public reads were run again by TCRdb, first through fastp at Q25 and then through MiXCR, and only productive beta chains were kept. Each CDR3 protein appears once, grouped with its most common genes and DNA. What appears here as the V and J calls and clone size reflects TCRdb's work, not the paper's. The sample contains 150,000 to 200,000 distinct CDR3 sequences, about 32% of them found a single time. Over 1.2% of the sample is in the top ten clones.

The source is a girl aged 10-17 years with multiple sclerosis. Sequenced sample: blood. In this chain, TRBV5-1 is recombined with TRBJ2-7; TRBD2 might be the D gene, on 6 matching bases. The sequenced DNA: TGCACTAGCAGCTTGGGTTCGACCTACGAGCAGTACTTC. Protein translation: CTSSLGSTYEQYF.